One sample yielded the 27 T cell receptor beta chains listed below, sequenced in a study of cytomegalovirus exposure and HLA in healthy donors. In the PCR, 60 Vbeta and 13 Jbeta primers were used. The table came from immunoSEQ multiplex PCR; TCRdb's copy has only in-frame clones and leaves some out. The profile shows around 220,000 clones, roughly 80% of them singletons. Sequencing used PBMCs. These receptors all come from a girl between 2 and 10 years old in good health and CMV-seronegative.

The chain recombines TRBV30 with TRBJ2-5; 12 bases match TRBD2. This CDR3 is built from 16 residues. CDR1 is GTSNPN and CDR2 is SVGIG in the germline V gene (reference sequence). J lost 2 bases, V lost 4 bases, and 8 bases had no gene match. The CDR3 spells CAWTASGTSGQETQYF. In DNA form, the CDR3 reads TGTGCCTGGACCGCGTCCGGGACTAGCGGGCAAGAGACCCAGTACTTC. The full variable domain, with the rest looked up from reference TRBV30 and TRBJ2-5, is SQTIHQWPATLVQPVGSPLSLECTVEGTSNPNLYWYRQAAGRGLQLLFYSVGIGQISSEVPQNLSASRPQDRQFILSSKKLLLSDSGFYLCAWTASGTSGQETQYFGPGTRLLVL.

This clone was recorded a few times. The junction differs from germline at one of its ends, possibly a read error. The rearrangement links TRBV4-1 to TRBJ1-2; a possible D gene is TRBD1 (6 bases). This CDR3 has 14 residues. Germline V lookup: CDR1 MGHRA, CDR2 YSYEKL. The CDR3 nucleotides read TGCGCCAGCAGCGTACAGGGTTCTGACTACGGCTACACCTTC. Translating gives CASSVQGSDYGYTF.

This clone has a single count. This chain connects TRBV19 to TRBJ1-2; TRBD1 matches 12 bases. Losses at the gene ends were 1 base for V and 3 bases for J; bases not matched to a gene: 3. This CDR3 has 16 amino acids. Germline CDR1 is LNHDA and CDR2 is SQIVND (reference sequence). The CDR3 spells CASSIVGTGGDYGYTF. CDR3 coding DNA: TGTGCCAGTAGTATAGTCGGGACAGGGGGCGACTATGGCTACACCTTC.

The chain recombines TRBV27 with TRBJ2-7; tentative D call: TRBD1 (6 bases). V gave up 4 bases and J gave up 4 bases, with 14 bases separating them. The germline CDR1 and CDR2 sequences are MNHEY and SMNVEV (reference sequence). This CDR3 contains 14 residues. The CDR3 region has the DNA TGTGCCAGCAGTTCCGGTCTCCAGGGGTACGAGCAGTACTTC. This sequence encodes CASSSGLQGYEQYF.

In this sample, this clone turned up once. The chain combines TRBV6-5 with TRBJ2-5; 8 bases map to TRBD2. The V segment lost 1 base and the J segment 5 bases; nucleotides outside the gene matches: 9. The CDR3 contains 16 residues. Per the germline V gene, CDR1 is MNHEY and CDR2 is SVGAGI. In DNA form, the CDR3 reads TGTGCCAGCAGTTACTTCGGGGGGGCCTCCGGGGAGACCCAGTACTTC. Translating it yields CASSYFGGASGETQYF.

The chain couples TRBV29-1 to TRBJ2-2; 9 bases are shared with TRBD1. Germline V gene sequence: CDR1 SQVTM, CDR2 ANQGSEA. V trimming: 4 bases; J trimming: 6 bases; junction bases outside the gene matches: 6. CDR3 size: 14 residues. The CDR3 is CSVAGTGFSGELFF. The CDR3 DNA reads as TGCAGCGTTGCTGGGACAGGGTTCTCCGGGGAGCTGTTTTTT.

The V and J genes are TRBV7-6 and TRBJ2-1; no clear D. CDR1 SGHVS and CDR2 FNYEAQ come from the germline V gene. The CDR3 totals 15 residues. Trimming removed 0 bases from V and 5 bases from J, with 11 bases in between. The CDR3 loop reads CASSLAAAQNNEQFF. Here the CDR3 DNA reads TGTGCCAGCAGCTTAGCGGCCGCTCAGAACAATGAGCAGTTCTTC. Together with reference TRBV7-6 and TRBJ2-1, the CDR3 gives the full variable domain: GAGVSQSPRYKVTKRGQDVALRCDPISGHVSLYWYRQALGQGPEFLTYFNYEAQQDKSGLPNDRFSAERPEGSISTLTIQRTEQRDSAMYRCASSLAAAQNNEQFFGPGTRLTVL.

This clone is a singleton in its sample. V gene TRBV7-9 combines with J gene TRBJ1-1; 11 nucleotides align to TRBD1. The CDR3 loop spans 16 amino acids. V gave up 2 bases and J gave up 5 bases; unmatched junction bases: 7. The germline V gene encodes CDR1 SEHNR and CDR2 FQNEAQ (reference sequence). In nucleotides, the CDR3 is TGTGCCAGCAGCTTAAGGGACAGGGGGGTGGGGACTGAAGCTTTCTTT. Translating gives CASSLRDRGVGTEAFF.

This clone has just one count. The rearrangement links TRBV6-6 to TRBJ2-7; 10 bases agree with TRBD1. V trimming: 7 bases; J trimming: 4 bases; junction bases outside the gene matches: 7. CDR1 and CDR2 from the germline V gene are MNHNY and SVGAGI (reference sequence). The CDR3 has 14 residues. The CDR3 loop is CASKPGQGFYEQYF. For the CDR3, the DNA is TGTGCCAGCAAACCGGGACAGGGGTTTTACGAGCAGTACTTC.

The gene calls are TRBV4-2 and TRBJ2-3; tentative D call: TRBD1 (5 bases). From germline, CDR1 is LGHNA and CDR2 YNFKEQ. Trimming removed 0 bases from V and 4 bases from J, with 11 bases in between. The CDR3 totals 15 residues. CDR3: CASSQEGKGSDTQYF. The CDR3 bases are TGTGCCAGCAGCCAAGAGGGGAAGGGGTCAGATACGCAGTATTTT.

V gene TRBV7-9 combines with J gene TRBJ2-7; D possibly corresponds to TRBD2 (6 bases). This CDR3 comprises 15 residues. V dropped 3 bases and J dropped 1 base, with 13 bases sitting between them. In germline, CDR1 is SEHNR, CDR2 FQNEAQ (reference sequence). CDR3 protein: CASSFEAGGSYEQYF. The CDR3 region has the DNA TGTGCCAGCAGCTTTGAAGCGGGCGGGTCCTACGAGCAGTACTTC.

CDR3 residues: CASSIDRSDTQYF. CDR3 coding DNA: TGTGCCAGCAGTATCGACAGGTCAGATACGCAGTATTTT. The chain has TRBV6-5 and TRBJ2-3; perhaps TRBD1 as D (6 bases). CDR1 and CDR2 from the germline V gene are MNHEY and SVGAGI. CDR3 length: 13 residues. The ends were cut back, 5 bases at V and 4 bases at J, with 10 bases in the middle.

The J gene is TRBJ1-5, the V gene TRBV2; tentatively, D is TRBD1 (5 bases). In germline, CDR1 is SNHLY, CDR2 FYNNEI. The CDR3 length is 12 residues. Trimming left V 6 bases short and J 9 bases short, with 12 bases between. The DNA for the CDR3 is TGTGCCAGCAGGAGCGGGGGAGGGCCCCAGCATTTT. As protein: CASRSGGGPQHF.

The chain couples TRBV29-1 to TRBJ1-4; TRBD1 agrees at 8 bases. V lost 5 bases to trimming and J lost 11 bases; unmatched junction nucleotides: 4. This CDR3 is built from 11 residues. The germline V gene encodes CDR1 SQVTM and CDR2 ANQGSEA. CDR3 in DNA: TGCAGCGTTAGACAGGGGCCGAAACTGTTTTTT. This gives the protein CSVRQGPKLFF.

V and J are TRBV5-6 and TRBJ2-7, with 10 bases that match TRBD2. V shed 3 bases, J shed 3 bases, and the junction held 3 bases outside the gene matches. The CDR3 loop spans 14 amino acids. Per germline, CDR1 SGHDT and CDR2 YYEEEE. CDR3 nucleotide sequence: TGTGCCAGCAGCTCGGGACTAGCGAACTACGAGCAGTACTTC. Protein: CASSSGLANYEQYF.

The chain combines TRBV6-5 with TRBJ2-5; TRBD2 matches 7 bases. TRBJ2-7 matches the DNA end more closely, so the J call is doubtful. The CDR3 is 15 residues long. Germline V lookup: CDR1 MNHEY, CDR2 SVGAGI. CDR3 in DNA: TGTGCCAGCAGTTACTCTGCGGGGGAGGTCTACGAGCAGTACTTC. It translates to CASSYSAGEVYEQYF.

V and J are TRBV4-1 and TRBJ1-5, with D possibly TRBD1 on 5 matching bases. Deletions cut 4 bases from V and 3 bases from J, with 10 bases between. Germline values: CDR1 MGHRA, CDR2 YSYEKL. This CDR3 is built from 14 residues. The CDR3 coding sequence is TGCGCCAGCAGCCTACAGGAATCCAATCAGCCCCAGCATTTT. This sequence encodes CASSLQESNQPQHF.

The chain links TRBV10-3 to TRBJ1-1; tentatively, D is TRBD1 (6 bases). Germline V gene lookup returns CDR1 ENHRY and CDR2 SYGVKD. CDR3 size: 13 residues. The V gene lost 7 bases and the J gene lost 6 bases, with 15 bases spanning the gap. The CDR3 here is CAITQDSQAEAFF. The DNA for the CDR3 is TGTGCCATCACTCAGGACAGTCAAGCTGAAGCTTTCTTT.

J is TRBJ2-4 and V is TRBV5-1, with a weak D call TRBD1 (5 bases). The germline gives CDR1 SGHRS, CDR2 YFSETQ. This CDR3 has 15 amino acids. Trimming stripped 0 bases from V and 4 bases from J, with 11 bases between. CDR3 amino acids: CASSLEGRPKNIQYF. The CDR3 DNA is TGCGCCAGCAGCTTGGAGGGGCGTCCGAAAAACATTCAGTACTTC.

This rearrangement joins TRBV5-1 to TRBJ1-4; D is unresolved. The germline CDR1 and CDR2 sequences are SGHRS and YFSETQ. The CDR3 runs to 17 residues. The ends were cut back, 1 base at V and 0 bases at J, with 13 bases in the middle. The CDR3 DNA sequence: TGCGCCAGCAGCTTGTACCGAGACTCTGCAACTAATGAAAAACTGTTTTTT. It encodes CASSLYRDSATNEKLFF. Combining the CDR3 with reference TRBV5-1 and TRBJ1-4 gives the whole variable domain KAGVTQTPRYLIKTRGQQVTLSCSPISGHRSVSWYQQTPGQGLQFLFEYFSETQRNKGNFPGRFSGRQFSNSRSEMNVSTLELGDSALYLCASSLYRDSATNEKLFFGSGTQLSVL.

This CDR3 reads CASSDLPGDTIYF. The CDR3 bases are TGTGCCAGCAGTGACCTCCCGGGGGACACCATATATTTT. The rearrangement uses TRBV6-1 and TRBJ1-3; D perhaps matches TRBD1 (5 bases). The CDR3 is made up of 13 amino acids. V shed 3 bases and J shed 8 bases, with 11 bases lying between them. Germline V gene sequence: CDR1 MNHNS, CDR2 SASEGT.

This clone showed up just a few times. The sample carries other DNA sequences with the same CDR3. The chain couples TRBV5-6 to TRBJ1-5, with D unclear. The CDR3 loop spans 14 amino acids. The V gene's germline CDR1 is SGHDT and CDR2 YYEEEE. The V and J ends lost 2 bases and 6 bases respectively, with 12 bases between them. CDR3 coding DNA: TGTGCCAGCAGCTTTAGAGGATCGGGTCAGCCCCAGCATTTT. It encodes CASSFRGSGQPQHF.

The rearrangement uses TRBV2 and TRBJ2-7; a possible D gene is TRBD1 (6 bases). Germline V gene lookup returns CDR1 SNHLY and CDR2 FYNNEI. This CDR3 spans 15 amino acids. V lost 6 bases and J 5 bases, leaving 20 bases between the germline ends. Here the CDR3 reads CASRRGQLLADEQYF. Here the CDR3 DNA reads TGTGCCAGCAGAAGAGGACAGCTCCTTGCGGACGAGCAGTACTTC.

The chain combines TRBV19 with TRBJ2-3, with D possibly being TRBD2 (6 bases). The CDR3 length is 18 residues. Per germline, CDR1 LNHDA and CDR2 SQIVND (reference sequence). Trimming removed 5 bases at V and 0 bases at J, with 21 bases between. In DNA form, the CDR3 reads TGTGCCAGTAGTCCACGCTGGGCAGGCGGGGATAGCACAGATACGCAGTATTTT. Amino acid sequence: CASSPRWAGGDSTDTQYF.

This clone was counted between two and nine times. The chain uses TRBV7-9 and TRBJ2-7; 7 positions agree with TRBD1. The J segment lost 1 base and the V segment lost 7 bases, leaving 10 bases of the junction unmatched. Germline lookup yields CDR1 SEHNR and CDR2 FQNEAQ (reference sequence). The CDR3 has 15 residues. The DNA of the CDR3 is TGTGCCAGCATCTCCGTCGCCAGGGGGTCCTACGAGCAGTACTTC. Residues: CASISVARGSYEQYF.

The genes are TRBV10-1 and TRBJ2-1; D is unclear. V was cut by 0 bases and J by 0 bases, with 9 bases left in between. The CDR3 totals 16 residues. The germline gives CDR1 WNHNN, CDR2 SYGVQD (reference sequence). CDR3 DNA: TGCGCCAGCAGTGAGTCGGTCTCGAGCTCCTACAATGAGCAGTTCTTC. As protein: CASSESVSSSYNEQFF.

This clone was observed a single time. The genes are TRBV6-1 and TRBJ1-2; TRBD1 matches 7 bases. Germline V gene sequence: CDR1 MNHNS, CDR2 SASEGT. V was clipped by 2 bases and J by 2 bases; unmatched bases: 8. The CDR3 is made up of 16 amino acids. The CDR3 bases are TGTGCCAGCAGTGAATCTGCAGGGGGGCTAAACTATGGCTACACCTTC. This encodes CASSESAGGLNYGYTF.